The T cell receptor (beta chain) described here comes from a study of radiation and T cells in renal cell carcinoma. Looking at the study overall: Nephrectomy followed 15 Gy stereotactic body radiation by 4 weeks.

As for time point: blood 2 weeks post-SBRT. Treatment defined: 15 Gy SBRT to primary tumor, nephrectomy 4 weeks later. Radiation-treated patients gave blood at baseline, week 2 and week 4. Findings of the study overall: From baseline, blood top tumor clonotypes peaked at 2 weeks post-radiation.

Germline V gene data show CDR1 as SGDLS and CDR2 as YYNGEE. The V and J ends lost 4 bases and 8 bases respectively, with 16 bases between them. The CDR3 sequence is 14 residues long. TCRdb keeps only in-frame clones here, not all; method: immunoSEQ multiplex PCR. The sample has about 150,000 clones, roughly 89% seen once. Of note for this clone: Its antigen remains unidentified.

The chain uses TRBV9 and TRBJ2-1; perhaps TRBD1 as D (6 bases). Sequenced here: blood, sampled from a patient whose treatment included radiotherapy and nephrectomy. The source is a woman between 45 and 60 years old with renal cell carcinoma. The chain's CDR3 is CASSPFQGRYEQFF. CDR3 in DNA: TGTGCCAGCAGCCCCTTCCAGGGGCGATATGAGCAGTTCTTC.